Listed below are T cell receptor beta chains from one sample, sequenced in a study of alternative splicing in chronic myeloid leukemia remission. TCRdb reprocessed the bulk RNA-seq reads; each CDR3 protein has one entry and no DNA is given. This sample has around 160 distinct CDR3 sequences, with 85% to 95% found just once. The sequenced material came from PBMCs. These TCRs come from a person in their thirties or forties in good health. CDR3s include the opening cysteine and the closing phenylalanine or tryptophan.

V gene	J gene	CDR3 protein
TRBV7-9	TRBJ1-2	CASSWGDRYYGYTF
TRBV7-2	TRBJ1-1	CASSLVYGDEAFF
TRBV4-1	TRBJ2-1	CASSQEPAGVVHEQFF
TRBV21-1	TRBJ1-2	CASSKRAQGELYGYTF
TRBV7-8	TRBJ1-1	CASNLQGLNTEAFF
TRBV18	TRBJ1-1	CASSPNRDTEAFF
TRBV29-1	TRBJ1-2	CSVEWGWGGYTF
TRBV7-9	TRBJ2-3	CASSTGTGKTDTQYF
TRBV3-1	TRBJ2-1	CASSQEVALFGLAGKKSYNEQFF
TRBV6-6	TRBJ2-2	CASSYQLATGELFF
TRBV19	TRBJ1-5	CASNGWINQPQHF
TRBV27	TRBJ2-2	CASNPGTEVSGELFF